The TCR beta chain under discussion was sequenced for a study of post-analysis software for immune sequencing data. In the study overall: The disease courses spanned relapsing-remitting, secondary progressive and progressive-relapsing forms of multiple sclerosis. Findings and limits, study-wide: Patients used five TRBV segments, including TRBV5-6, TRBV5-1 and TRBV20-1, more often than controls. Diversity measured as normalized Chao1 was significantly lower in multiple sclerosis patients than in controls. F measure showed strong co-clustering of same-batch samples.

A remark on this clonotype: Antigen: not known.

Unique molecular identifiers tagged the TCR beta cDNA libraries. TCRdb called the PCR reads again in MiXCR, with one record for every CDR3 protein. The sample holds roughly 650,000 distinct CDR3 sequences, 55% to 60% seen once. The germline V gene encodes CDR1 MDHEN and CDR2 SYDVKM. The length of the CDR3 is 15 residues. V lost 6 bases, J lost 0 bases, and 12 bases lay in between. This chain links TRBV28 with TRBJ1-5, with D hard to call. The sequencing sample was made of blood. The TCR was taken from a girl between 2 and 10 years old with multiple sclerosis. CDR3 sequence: CASREPFYSNQPQHF. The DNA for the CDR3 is TGTGCCAGCAGGGAACCTTTTTATAGCAATCAGCCCCAGCATTTT.